Below, 20 T cell receptor beta chains from the same sample are listed, as sequenced in a study of T cells in Graves' hyperthyroidism and ophthalmopathy. There were TCR beta CDR3 regions amplified from RNA transcripts. First-round RT-PCR of the TCR CDR3 relied on the HTBI primer set. In TCRdb, the multiplex PCR reads were re-called with MiXCR into one record per CDR3 protein. The sample records approximately 600,000 distinct CDR3 sequences, about 14% being singletons. The specimen sequenced was blood. Receptor source: a woman between 25 and 40 years old with Graves' hyperthyroidism that later progressed to Graves' ophthalmopathy.

On this clonotype: Since a much larger clone is just one base distant, this may be a read error. CDR3 residues: CASSRSFFNEKLFF. In nucleotides, the CDR3 is TGTGCCAGCAGCAGGAGCTTTTTCAATGAAAAACTGTTTTTT. This rearrangement joins TRBV7-9 to TRBJ1-4, with D unclear. The CDR3 extends over 14 amino acids. Germline CDR1 SEHNR, CDR2 FQNEAQ (reference sequence). Trimming pared 5 bases from V and 5 bases from J, leaving 12 bases between.

This clonotype has only one observation. The genes are TRBV20-1 and TRBJ2-3; 10 nucleotides line up with TRBD2. Trimming cost V 0 bases and J 3 bases; bases outside gene matches: 6. The CDR3 runs to 16 residues. The germline gives CDR1 DFQATT, CDR2 SNEGSKA (reference sequence). The CDR3 coding sequence is TGCAGTGCTAGAGATGAGCTAGCGGGAGTAACAGATACGCAGTATTTT. Translation gives CSARDELAGVTDTQYF.

This clonotype was seen a handful of times. The chain is built from TRBV28 and TRBJ1-2; 8 bases line up with TRBD1. With 4 bases clipped from V and 10 bases from J, the junction kept 5 bases outside the gene matches. There are 12 residues in the CDR3. CDR1 is MDHEN, CDR2 SYDVKM, per germline. CDR3 nucleotides: TGTGCCAGCAGTTCCCGGGACAGGTTCTACACCTTC. This gives the protein CASSSRDRFYTF.

This clonotype showed up many times. The V call is TRBV27, the J call TRBJ1-2; 8 nucleotides agree with TRBD1. The length of the CDR3 is 12 residues. CDR1 and CDR2 (germline): MNHEY, SMNVEV (reference sequence). J was trimmed by 8 bases and V by 6 bases; bases with no gene match: 5. In DNA, the CDR3 is TGTGCCAGCAGGGGACAGGTCGGCGGCTACACCTTC. It encodes CASRGQVGGYTF.

The chain links TRBV4-2 to TRBJ2-7; TRBD2 is a possible D gene (5 bases). Germline V gene sequence: CDR1 LGHNA, CDR2 YNFKEQ. V lost 1 base and J lost 7, with 20 bases in between. The CDR3 spans 16 residues. The CDR3 DNA reads TGTGCCAGCAGCCAAGCGCCAGCGGAGGTGGGGAAGGAGCAGTACTTC. Translated, it gives CASSQAPAEVGKEQYF.

The chain carries TRBV6-1 and TRBJ2-2; 11 bases are shared with TRBD2. The CDR3 consists of 17 residues. The ends lost 5 bases at V and 0 bases at J; junction bases unmatched: 5. In germline, CDR1 is MNHNS, CDR2 SASEGT. The DNA of the CDR3 is TGTGCCAGCAGTCCACTAGCGGGAGTTACGAACACCGGGGAGCTGTTTTTT. The encoded protein is CASSPLAGVTNTGELFF.

This clonotype was seen at least ten times. This chain joins TRBV28 and TRBJ2-2, with 7 bases fitting TRBD2. Trimming removed 6 bases from V and 1 base from J; junction bases left unmatched: 5. There are 15 residues in the CDR3. Germline V lookup: CDR1 MDHEN, CDR2 SYDVKM. The CDR3 reads CASRVPSGNTGELFF. In nucleotides, the CDR3 is TGTGCCAGCAGAGTACCTAGCGGGAACACCGGGGAGCTGTTTTTT.

The chain recombines TRBV19 with TRBJ2-2; D is perhaps TRBD2 (5 bases). Between the trimmed V and J ends, which lost 2 bases and 6 bases, there was a span of 16 bases. Per the germline V gene, CDR1 is LNHDA and CDR2 is SQIVND (reference sequence). The CDR3 consists of 16 residues. The CDR3 sequence is CASSIIAPERAGELFF. The CDR3 nucleotides read TGTGCCAGTAGTATAATAGCGCCCGAGAGGGCCGGGGAGCTGTTTTTT.

This clonotype came up many times. The chain combines TRBV19 with TRBJ1-1, with 10 bases that match TRBD1. Germline V CDR1 and CDR2: LNHDA, SQIVND (reference sequence). V shed 6 bases and J 10 bases; nucleotides not matched to a gene: 5. The CDR3 covers 12 residues. This CDR3 is CASSGTGDTAFF. CDR3 DNA: TGTGCCAGTAGCGGGACAGGGGACACAGCTTTCTTT.

The chain employs TRBV6-1 and TRBJ1-6; possible D gene TRBD1, 5 bases. The CDR3 contains 15 residues. The V end was cut by 6 bases, the J end by 8 bases, with 17 bases between. CDR1 is MNHNS, CDR2 SASEGT, per germline. The CDR3 DNA reads TGTGCCAGCAGGGCCCCCGGGACGGCATATTCACCCCTCCACTTT. Its protein is CASRAPGTAYSPLHF.

There are many counts of this clonotype. V is TRBV11-3 and J is TRBJ2-1; TRBD1 aligns across 7 bases. V lost 3 bases to trimming and J lost 3 bases; unmatched junction nucleotides: 5. The CDR3 consists of 15 residues. In germline, CDR1 is SGHNT, CDR2 YENEEA. The CDR3 DNA is TGTGCCAGCAGCTTCCCGACAGGGCTCTACAATGAGCAGTTCTTC. The encoded protein is CASSFPTGLYNEQFF.

This clonotype was observed at least ten times. The chain carries TRBV6-5 and TRBJ1-6, with 7 bases aligning to TRBD1. With 2 bases clipped from V and 6 bases from J, the junction kept 1 base outside the gene matches. Germline V gene sequence: CDR1 MNHEY, CDR2 SVGAGI. The CDR3 is 14 residues long. CDR3 in DNA: TGTGCCAGCAGTTACGGACAGGTTAATTCACCCCTCCACTTT. As protein: CASSYGQVNSPLHF.

There are many counts of this clonotype. The chain links TRBV7-9 to TRBJ1-2; 7 nucleotides line up with TRBD1. The trim removed 6 bases at V and 4 bases at J, leaving 11 bases unmatched. CDR3 length: 15 residues. Germline V gene sequence: CDR1 SEHNR, CDR2 FQNEAQ (reference sequence). The CDR3 DNA is TGTGCCAGCAGTACAATAGGGGGCGCGGGCTATGGCTACACCTTC. Its protein is CASSTIGGAGYGYTF. The whole variable domain, filled in from reference TRBV7-9 and TRBJ1-2, reads DTGVSQNPRHKITKRGQNVTFRCDPISEHNRLYWYRQTLGQGPEFLTYFQNEAQLEKSRLLSDRFSAERPKGSFSTLEIQRTEQGDSAMYLCASSTIGGAGYGYTFGSGTRLTVV.

This clonotype showed up many times. CDR3 protein: CASSLYWDRSDEQYF. The CDR3 DNA is TGTGCCAGCAGTCTTTACTGGGACAGGTCAGACGAGCAGTACTTC. The chain carries TRBV12-3 or TRBV12-4 and TRBJ2-7, with 8 bases identical to TRBD1. The CDR3 totals 15 residues. Trimming cost V 5 bases and J 5 bases; bases outside gene matches: 11.

The genes are TRBV28 and TRBJ2-1; 8 bases fit TRBD1. Germline V lookup: CDR1 MDHEN, CDR2 SYDVKM. Trimming removed 6 bases from V and 12 bases from J; junction bases left unmatched: 4. The CDR3 consists of 11 residues. CDR3 in amino acids: CASSPGTGQFF. CDR3 coding DNA: TGTGCCAGCAGCCCCGGGACAGGGCAGTTCTTC.

The CDR3 is CSARDLGVNEKLFF. The CDR3 nucleotides read TGCAGTGCTAGAGATCTAGGGGTAAATGAAAAACTGTTTTTT. The chain joins TRBV20-1 to TRBJ1-4, with TRBD1 as a possible D gene (5 bases). The CDR3 has 14 residues. From germline, CDR1 is DFQATT and CDR2 SNEGSKA (reference sequence). V shed 0 bases and J shed 5 bases, with 10 bases lying between them.

The table lists this clonotype with many counts. V gene TRBV30 combines with J gene TRBJ1-2; D unclear. Trimming stripped 4 bases from V and 0 bases from J, with 21 bases between. This CDR3 comprises 17 residues. Per the germline V gene, CDR1 is GTSNPN and CDR2 is SVGIG (reference sequence). CDR3 DNA sequence: TGTGCCTGGAAAGGCGGGAAAGCAGCCTACTCTAACTATGGCTACACCTTC. It codes for CAWKGGKAAYSNYGYTF.

V gene TRBV30 combines with J gene TRBJ2-7; D not certain. The CDR3 is 16 amino acids. The V gene's germline CDR1 is GTSNPN and CDR2 SVGIG (reference sequence). Trimming left V 0 bases short and J 4 bases short, with 19 bases between. This CDR3 reads CAWSVRFVDTAYEQYF. The CDR3 nucleotides read TGTGCCTGGAGTGTACGTTTCGTCGACACAGCATACGAGCAGTACTTC. Drawing the rest from reference TRBV30 and TRBJ2-7, the complete variable domain is SQTIHQWPATLVQPVGSPLSLECTVEGTSNPNLYWYRQAAGRGLQLLFYSVGIGQISSEVPQNLSASRPQDRQFILSSKKLLLSDSGFYLCAWSVRFVDTAYEQYFGPGTRLTVT.

Ten or more counts support this clonotype. The chain employs TRBV6-2 or TRBV6-3 and TRBJ2-2, with unresolved D. The CDR3 has 13 amino acids. CDR1 and CDR2 (germline): MNHEY, SVGEGT. Trimming took 11 bases from V and 0 from J, leaving 10 bases between them. The CDR3 DNA is TGTGCCGGCGAGACGGCGAACACCGGGGAGCTGTTTTTT. The encoded protein is CAGETANTGELFF.

A few counts support this clonotype. The CDR3 nucleotides read TGTGCCAGCAGTTTAGCTGGGGCTAGCAGCCACACCGGGGAGCTGTTTTTT. Amino acid sequence: CASSLAGASSHTGELFF. The chain has TRBV12-3 or TRBV12-4 and TRBJ2-2; D is tentatively TRBD1 or TRBD2 (5 bases each). This CDR3 has 17 amino acids. Trimming removed 0 bases from V and 3 bases from J, with 14 bases in between.